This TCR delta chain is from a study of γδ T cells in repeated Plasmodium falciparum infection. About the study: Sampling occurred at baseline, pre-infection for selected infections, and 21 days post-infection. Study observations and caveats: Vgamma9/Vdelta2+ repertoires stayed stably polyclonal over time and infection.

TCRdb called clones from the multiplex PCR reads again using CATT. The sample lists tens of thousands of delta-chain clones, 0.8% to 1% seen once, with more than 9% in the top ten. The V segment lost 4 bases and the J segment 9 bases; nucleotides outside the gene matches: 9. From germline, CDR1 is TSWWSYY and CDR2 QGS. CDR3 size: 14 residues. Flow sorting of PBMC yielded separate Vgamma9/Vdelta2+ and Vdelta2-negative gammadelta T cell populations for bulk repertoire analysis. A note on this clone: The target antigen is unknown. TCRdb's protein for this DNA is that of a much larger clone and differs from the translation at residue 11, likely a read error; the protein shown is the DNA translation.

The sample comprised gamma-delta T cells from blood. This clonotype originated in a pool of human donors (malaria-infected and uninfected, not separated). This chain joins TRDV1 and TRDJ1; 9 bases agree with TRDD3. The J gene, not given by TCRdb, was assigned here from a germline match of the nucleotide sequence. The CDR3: CALGVQVLGEELIF. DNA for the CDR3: TGTGCTCTTGGGGTCCAGGTACTGGGGGAAGAACTCATCTTT.